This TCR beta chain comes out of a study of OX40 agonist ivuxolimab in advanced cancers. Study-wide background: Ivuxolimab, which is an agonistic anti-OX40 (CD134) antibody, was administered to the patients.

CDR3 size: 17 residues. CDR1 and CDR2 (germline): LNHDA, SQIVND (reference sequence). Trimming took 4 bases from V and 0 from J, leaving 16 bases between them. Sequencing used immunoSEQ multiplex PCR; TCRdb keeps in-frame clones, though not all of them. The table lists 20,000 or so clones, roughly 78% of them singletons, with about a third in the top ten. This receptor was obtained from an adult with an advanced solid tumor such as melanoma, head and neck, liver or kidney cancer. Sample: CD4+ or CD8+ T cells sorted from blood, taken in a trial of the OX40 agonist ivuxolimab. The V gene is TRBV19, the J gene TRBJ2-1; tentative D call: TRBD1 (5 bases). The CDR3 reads CASSNLRTSSSYNEQFF. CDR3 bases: TGTGCCAGTAGTAACCTGAGGACATCGAGCTCCTACAATGAGCAGTTCTTC.